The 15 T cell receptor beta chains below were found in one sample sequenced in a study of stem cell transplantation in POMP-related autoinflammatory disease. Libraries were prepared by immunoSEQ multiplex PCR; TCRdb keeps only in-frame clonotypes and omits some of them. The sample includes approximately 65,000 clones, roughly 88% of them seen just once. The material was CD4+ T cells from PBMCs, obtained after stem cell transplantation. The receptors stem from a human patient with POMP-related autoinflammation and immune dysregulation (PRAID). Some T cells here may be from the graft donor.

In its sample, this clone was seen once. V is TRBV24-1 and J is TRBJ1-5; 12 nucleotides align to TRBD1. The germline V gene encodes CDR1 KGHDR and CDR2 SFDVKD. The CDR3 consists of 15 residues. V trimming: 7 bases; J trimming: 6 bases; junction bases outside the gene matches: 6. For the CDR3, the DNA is TGTGCCACCAGCAGCGGGACAGGGGGCACTCAGCCCCAGCATTTT. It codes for CATSSGTGGTQPQHF.

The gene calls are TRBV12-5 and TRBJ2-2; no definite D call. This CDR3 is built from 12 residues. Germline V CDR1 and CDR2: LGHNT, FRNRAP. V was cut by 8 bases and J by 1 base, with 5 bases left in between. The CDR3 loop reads CASRLNTGELFF. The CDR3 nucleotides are TGTGCTAGTCGGTTGAACACCGGGGAGCTGTTTTTT.

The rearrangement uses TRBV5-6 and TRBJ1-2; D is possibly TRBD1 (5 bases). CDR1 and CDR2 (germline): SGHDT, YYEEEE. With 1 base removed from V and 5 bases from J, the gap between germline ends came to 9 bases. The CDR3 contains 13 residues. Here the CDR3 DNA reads TGTGCCAGCAGCTTGTGGGGACCATATGGCTACACCTTC. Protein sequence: CASSLWGPYGYTF.

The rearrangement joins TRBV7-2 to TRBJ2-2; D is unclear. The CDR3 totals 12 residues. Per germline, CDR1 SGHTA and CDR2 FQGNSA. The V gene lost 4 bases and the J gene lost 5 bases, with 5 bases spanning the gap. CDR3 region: CASSYYTGELFF. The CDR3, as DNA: TGTGCCAGCAGCTATTATACCGGGGAGCTGTTTTTT. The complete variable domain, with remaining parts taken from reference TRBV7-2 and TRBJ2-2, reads GAGVSQSPSNKVTEKGKDVELRCDPISGHTALYWYRQSLGQGLEFLIYFQGNSAPDKSGLPSDRFSAERTGGSVSTLTIQRTQQEDSAVYLCASSYYTGELFFGEGSRLTVL.

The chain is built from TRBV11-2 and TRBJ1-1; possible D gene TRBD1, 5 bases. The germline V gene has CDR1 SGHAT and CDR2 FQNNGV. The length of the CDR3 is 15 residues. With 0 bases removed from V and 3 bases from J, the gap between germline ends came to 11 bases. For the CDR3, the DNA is TGTGCCAGCAGCTTAGAGCCGGGACGAGACACTGAAGCTTTCTTT. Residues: CASSLEPGRDTEAFF.

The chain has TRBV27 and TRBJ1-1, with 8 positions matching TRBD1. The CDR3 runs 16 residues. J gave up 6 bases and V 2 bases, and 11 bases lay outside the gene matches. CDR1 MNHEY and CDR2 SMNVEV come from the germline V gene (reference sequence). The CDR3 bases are TGTGCCAGCAGTTTAATGCACGGCTCACAGGGGGCTGAAGCTTTCTTT. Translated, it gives CASSLMHGSQGAEAFF.

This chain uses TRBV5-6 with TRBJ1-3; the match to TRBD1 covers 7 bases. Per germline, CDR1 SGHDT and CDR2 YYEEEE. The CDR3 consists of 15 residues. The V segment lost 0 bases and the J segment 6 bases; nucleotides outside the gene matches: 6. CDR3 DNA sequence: TGTGCCAGCAGCTTGGCACAGGGGATCTCAAACACCATATATTTT. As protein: CASSLAQGISNTIYF.

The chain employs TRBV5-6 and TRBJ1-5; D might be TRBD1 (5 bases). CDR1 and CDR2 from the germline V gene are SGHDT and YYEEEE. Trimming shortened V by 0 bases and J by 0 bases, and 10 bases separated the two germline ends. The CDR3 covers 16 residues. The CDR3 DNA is TGTGCCAGCAGCTTGGCGGGGGGTAATAGCAATCAGCCCCAGCATTTT. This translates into CASSLAGGNSNQPQHF.

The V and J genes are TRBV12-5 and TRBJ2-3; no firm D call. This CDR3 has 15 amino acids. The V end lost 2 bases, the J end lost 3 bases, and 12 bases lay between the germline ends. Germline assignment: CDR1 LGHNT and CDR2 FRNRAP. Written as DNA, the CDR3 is TGTGCTAGTGGTTTGCATTCAGGCGCGACAGATACGCAGTATTTT. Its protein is CASGLHSGATDTQYF.

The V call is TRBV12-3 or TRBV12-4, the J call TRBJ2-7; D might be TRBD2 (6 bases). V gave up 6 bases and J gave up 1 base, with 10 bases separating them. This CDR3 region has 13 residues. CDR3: CASRRETSYEQYF. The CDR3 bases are TGTGCCAGCAGGCGGGAAACTTCCTACGAGCAGTACTTC.

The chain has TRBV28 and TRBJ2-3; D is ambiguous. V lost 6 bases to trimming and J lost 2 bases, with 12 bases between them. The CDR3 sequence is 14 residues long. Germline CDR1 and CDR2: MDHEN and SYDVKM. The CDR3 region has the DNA TGTGCCAGCAGAAGGCCCCTATTCACAGATACGCAGTATTTT. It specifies CASRRPLFTDTQYF. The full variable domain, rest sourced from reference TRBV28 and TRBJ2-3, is DVKVTQSSRYLVKRTGEKVFLECVQDMDHENMFWYRQDPGLGLRLIYFSYDVKMKEKGDIPEGYSVSREKKERFSLILESASTNQTSMYLCASRRPLFTDTQYFGPGTRLTVL.

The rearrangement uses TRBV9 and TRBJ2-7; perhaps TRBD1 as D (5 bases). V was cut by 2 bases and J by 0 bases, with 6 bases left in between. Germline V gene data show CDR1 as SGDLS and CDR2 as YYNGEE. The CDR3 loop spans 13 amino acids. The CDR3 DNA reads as TGTGCCAGCAGCGTTGACAGCTCCTACGAGCAGTACTTC. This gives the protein CASSVDSSYEQYF.

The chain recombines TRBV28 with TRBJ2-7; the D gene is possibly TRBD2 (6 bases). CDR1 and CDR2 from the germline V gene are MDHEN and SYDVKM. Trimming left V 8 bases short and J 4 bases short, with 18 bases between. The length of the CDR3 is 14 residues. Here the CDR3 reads CASRRGCGLYEQYV. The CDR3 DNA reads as TGTGCCAGCCGGAGGGGTTGTGGGTTGTACGAGCAGTACGTC.

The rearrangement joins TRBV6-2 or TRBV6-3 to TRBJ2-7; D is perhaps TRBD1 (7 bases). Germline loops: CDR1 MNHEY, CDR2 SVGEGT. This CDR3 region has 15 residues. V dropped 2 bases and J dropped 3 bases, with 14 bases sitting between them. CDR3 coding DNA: TGTGCCAGCAGTTACACGGCAGGGGGACTCTACGAGCAGTACGTC. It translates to CASSYTAGGLYEQYV.

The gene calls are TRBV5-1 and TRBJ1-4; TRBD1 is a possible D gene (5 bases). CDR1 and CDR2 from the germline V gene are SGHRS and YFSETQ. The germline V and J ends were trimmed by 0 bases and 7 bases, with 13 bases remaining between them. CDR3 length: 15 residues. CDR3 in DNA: TGCGCCAGCAGCTTGGCCCCAGGGATTAGTGAAAAACTGTTTTTT. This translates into CASSLAPGISEKLFF.